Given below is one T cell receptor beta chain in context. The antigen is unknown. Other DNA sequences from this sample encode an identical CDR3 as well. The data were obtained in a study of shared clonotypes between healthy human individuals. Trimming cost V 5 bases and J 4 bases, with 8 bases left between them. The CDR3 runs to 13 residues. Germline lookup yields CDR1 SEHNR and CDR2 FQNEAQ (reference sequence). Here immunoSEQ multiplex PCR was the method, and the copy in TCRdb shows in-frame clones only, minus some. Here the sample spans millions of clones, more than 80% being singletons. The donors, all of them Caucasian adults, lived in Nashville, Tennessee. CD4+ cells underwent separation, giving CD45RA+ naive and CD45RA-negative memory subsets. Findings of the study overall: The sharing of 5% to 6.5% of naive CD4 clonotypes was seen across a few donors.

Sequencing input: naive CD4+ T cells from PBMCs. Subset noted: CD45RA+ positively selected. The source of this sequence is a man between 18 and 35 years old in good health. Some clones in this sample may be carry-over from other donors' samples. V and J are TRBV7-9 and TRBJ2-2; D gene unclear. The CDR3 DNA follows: TGTGCCAGCAGCCCGGGTGGCACCGGGGAGCTGTTTTTT. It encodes CASSPGGTGELFF. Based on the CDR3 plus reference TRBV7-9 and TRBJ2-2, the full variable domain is DTGVSQNPRHKITKRGQNVTFRCDPISEHNRLYWYRQTLGQGPEFLTYFQNEAQLEKSRLLSDRFSAERPKGSFSTLEIQRTEQGDSAMYLCASSPGGTGELFFGEGSRLTVL.